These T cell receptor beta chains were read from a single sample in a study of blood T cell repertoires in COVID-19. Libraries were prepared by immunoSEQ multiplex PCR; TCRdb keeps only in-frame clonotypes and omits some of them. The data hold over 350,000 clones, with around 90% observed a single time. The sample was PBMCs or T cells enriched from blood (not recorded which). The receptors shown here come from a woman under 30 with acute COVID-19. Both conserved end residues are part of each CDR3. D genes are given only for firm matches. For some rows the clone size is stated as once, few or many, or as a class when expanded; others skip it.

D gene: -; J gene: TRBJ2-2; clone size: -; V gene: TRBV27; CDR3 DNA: TGTGCCAGCAGATACCGGGGGAACACCGGGGAGCTGTTTTTT; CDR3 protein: CASRYRGNTGELFF
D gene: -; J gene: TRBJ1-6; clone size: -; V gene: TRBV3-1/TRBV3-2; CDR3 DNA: TGTGCCAGCAGCCCCCTGGAGGGATCACCCCTCCACTTT; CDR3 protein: CASSPLEGSPLHF
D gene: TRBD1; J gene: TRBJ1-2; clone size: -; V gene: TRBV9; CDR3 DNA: TGTGCCAGCAGCGTTACGACAGGGGATTACTATGGCTACACCTTC; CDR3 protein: CASSVTTGDYYGYTF
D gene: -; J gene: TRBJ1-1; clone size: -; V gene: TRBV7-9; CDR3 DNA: TGTGCCAGCAGCTTAGGCCTAGAAGCTTTCTTT; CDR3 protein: CASSLGLEAFF
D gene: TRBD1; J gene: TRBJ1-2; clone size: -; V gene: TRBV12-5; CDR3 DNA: TGTGCTAGTGGTTTTACGCCGGGACAGGCCCTTTCTAACTATGGCTACACCTTC; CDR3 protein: CASGFTPGQALSNYGYTF
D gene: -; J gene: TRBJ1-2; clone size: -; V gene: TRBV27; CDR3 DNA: TGTGCCAGCAGCTCGATAGGCAGGGGAGTTGGTGGCTACACCTTC; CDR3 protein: CASSSIGRGVGGYTF
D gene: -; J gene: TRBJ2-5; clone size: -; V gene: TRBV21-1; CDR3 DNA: TGTGCCAGCAGCAAAGGTCCGGGAGAGACCCAGTACTTC; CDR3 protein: CASSKGPGETQYF
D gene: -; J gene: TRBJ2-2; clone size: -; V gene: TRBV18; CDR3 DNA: TGTGCCAGCTCACCAACGTTCCTCGGGGACACCGGGGAGCTGTTTTTT; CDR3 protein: CASSPTFLGDTGELFF
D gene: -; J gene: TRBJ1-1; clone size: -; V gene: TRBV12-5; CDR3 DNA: TGTGCTAGCAACCGGGACATAAACACTGAAGCTTTCTTT; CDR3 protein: CASNRDINTEAFF
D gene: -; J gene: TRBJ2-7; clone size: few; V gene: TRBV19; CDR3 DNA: TGTGCCAGTAGTATCTCGGGGGCCTACGAGCAGTACTTC; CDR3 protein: CASSISGAYEQYF
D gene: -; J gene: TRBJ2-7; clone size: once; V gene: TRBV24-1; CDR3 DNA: TGTGCCACCAGTGATGAGCGGAGTCCCTACGAGCAGTACTTC; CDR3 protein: CATSDERSPYEQYF
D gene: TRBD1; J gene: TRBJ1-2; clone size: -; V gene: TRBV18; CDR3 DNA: TGTGCCAGCTCAGACCGACAGGGAGAAGATGGCTACACCTTC; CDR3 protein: CASSDRQGEDGYTF
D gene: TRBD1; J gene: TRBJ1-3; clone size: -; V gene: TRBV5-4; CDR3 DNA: TGTGCCAGCAGCACCCGAGGGGGACAGGGAGCTTCTGGAAACACCATATATTTT; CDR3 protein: CASSTRGGQGASGNTIYF
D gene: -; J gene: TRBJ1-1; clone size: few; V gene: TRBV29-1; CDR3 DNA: TGCAGCGGCCGGGACTCGAACACTGAAGCTTTCTTT; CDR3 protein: CSGRDSNTEAFF
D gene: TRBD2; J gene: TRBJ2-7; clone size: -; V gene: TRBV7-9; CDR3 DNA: TGTGCCAGCAGCTTAGACCGGACTAGCCGGAGAGAGTCCTACGAGCAGTACTTC; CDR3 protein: CASSLDRTSRRESYEQYF
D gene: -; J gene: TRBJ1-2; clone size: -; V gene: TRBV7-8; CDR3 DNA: TGTGCCATAACACGGGGTAACTATGGCTACACCTTC; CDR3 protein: CAITRGNYGYTF
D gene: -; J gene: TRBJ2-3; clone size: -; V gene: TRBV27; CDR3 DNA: TGTGCCAGCAGTTCCGGGGAACACCGCACAGATACGCAGTATTTT; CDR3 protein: CASSSGEHRTDTQYF
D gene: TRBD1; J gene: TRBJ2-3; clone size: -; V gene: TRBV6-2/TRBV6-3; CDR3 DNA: TGTGCCAGCAGTATATACAGGGGTAGGTGGGTGGATACGCAGTATTTT; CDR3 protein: CASSIYRGRWVDTQYF
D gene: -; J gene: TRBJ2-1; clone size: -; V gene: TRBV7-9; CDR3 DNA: TGTGCCAGCAGCTCTAGCGCTAGCTCCTACAATGAGCAGTTCTTC; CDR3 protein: CASSSSASSYNEQFF
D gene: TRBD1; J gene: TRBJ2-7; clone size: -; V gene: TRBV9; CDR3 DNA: TGTGCCAGCAGCGCGGGACAGACTTACTCCTACGAGCAGTACTTC; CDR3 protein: CASSAGQTYSYEQYF
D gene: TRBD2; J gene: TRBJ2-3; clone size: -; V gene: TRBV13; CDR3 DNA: TGTGCCAGCAGCTTAAGTAGCGGGGCGACAGATACGCAGTATTTT; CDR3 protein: CASSLSSGATDTQYF
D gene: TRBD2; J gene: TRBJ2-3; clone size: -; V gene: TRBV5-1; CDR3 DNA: TGCGCCAGCAGCTTGGACGGGGGGGACACAGATACGCAGTATTTT; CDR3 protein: CASSLDGGDTDTQYF